This T cell receptor (beta chain) is from a study of beta chain features in type 1 diabetes. Naive, central memory, regulatory and stem cell-like memory cells within the CD4+ compartment were sorted using CD45RO/CCR7/CD25/CD127/CD95/CD27. The J segment lost 2 bases and the V segment lost 1 base, leaving 4 bases of the junction unmatched. In germline, CDR1 is LGHNA, CDR2 YSLEER. The CDR3 has 15 amino acids. The authors reverse transcribed all of the isolated RNA, so sequencing captured expressed TCRB transcripts. The assay was immunoSEQ multiplex PCR, and TCRdb's table has in-frame clones only and misses some. The table records some 150,000 clones, around 8.7% of them present only once.

The V call is TRBV4-3, the J call TRBJ2-7, with 8 bases matching TRBD2. The sample consisted of central memory CD4+ T cells from blood. This receptor was identified in a man between 18 and 29 years old in good health. In nucleotides, the CDR3 is TGCGCCAGCAGCCAAGGCGGGGGGACCGCCTACGAGCAGTACTTC. It translates to CASSQGGGTAYEQYF.